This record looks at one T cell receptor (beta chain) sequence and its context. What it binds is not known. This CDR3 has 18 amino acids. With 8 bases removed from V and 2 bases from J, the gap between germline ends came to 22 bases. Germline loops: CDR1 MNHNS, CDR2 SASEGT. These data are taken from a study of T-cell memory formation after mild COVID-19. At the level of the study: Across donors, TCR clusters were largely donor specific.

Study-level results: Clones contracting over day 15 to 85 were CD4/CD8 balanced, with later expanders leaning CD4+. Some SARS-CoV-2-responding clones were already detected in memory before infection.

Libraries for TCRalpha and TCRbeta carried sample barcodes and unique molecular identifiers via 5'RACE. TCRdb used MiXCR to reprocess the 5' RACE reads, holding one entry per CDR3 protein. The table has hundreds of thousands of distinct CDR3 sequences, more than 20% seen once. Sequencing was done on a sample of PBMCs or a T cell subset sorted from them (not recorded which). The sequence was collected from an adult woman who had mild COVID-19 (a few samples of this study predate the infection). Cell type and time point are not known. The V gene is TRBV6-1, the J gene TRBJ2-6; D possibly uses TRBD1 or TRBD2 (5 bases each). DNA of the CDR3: TGTGCCAGCCACGTGGGATGGGAGACAGTTGCTGGGGCCAACGTCCTGACTTTC. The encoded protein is CASHVGWETVAGANVLTF.